These T cell receptor beta chains were read from a single sample in a study of cytomegalovirus exposure and HLA in healthy donors. Libraries were prepared by immunoSEQ multiplex PCR; TCRdb keeps only in-frame clonotypes and omits some of them. The table shows around 140,000 clones, with 70% to 85% occurring only once. Sequenced input: PBMCs. All receptors derive from a woman in her sixties in good health and CMV-seropositive. CDR3s include the opening cysteine and the closing phenylalanine or tryptophan. The order of the fields is CDR3 protein, CDR3 DNA, J gene, clone size, D gene, V gene. The D gene is left open where the match is weak. Clone size is not always given. Where it is, it says once, few, many or a class for expanded clones.

cdr3_aa: CSAGQDTYEQYF
cdr3_nt: TGCAGCGCAGGACAGGATACCTACGAGCAGTACTTC
j_call: TRBJ2-7
clone_size: -
d_call: TRBD1
v_call: TRBV29-1

cdr3_aa: CASSVYRERRYNEQFF
cdr3_nt: TGTGCCAGCAGTGTATACCGGGAACGAAGGTACAATGAGCAGTTCTTC
j_call: TRBJ2-1
clone_size: -
d_call: -
v_call: TRBV28

cdr3_aa: CASRGRSTYNEQFF
cdr3_nt: TGTGCCAGCAGGGGCAGGTCCACCTACAATGAGCAGTTCTTC
j_call: TRBJ2-1
clone_size: -
d_call: -
v_call: TRBV6-5

cdr3_aa: CASTRDRGSKNIQYF
cdr3_nt: TGTGCCAGCACGCGGGACAGGGGCTCCAAAAACATTCAGTACTTC
j_call: TRBJ2-4
clone_size: -
d_call: TRBD1
v_call: TRBV6-5

cdr3_aa: CASSQEGTQPQHF
cdr3_nt: TGTGCCAGCAGCCAAGAGGGCACTCAGCCCCAGCATTTT
j_call: TRBJ1-5
clone_size: -
d_call: -
v_call: TRBV4-2

cdr3_aa: CASSYAQGSVYEQYF
cdr3_nt: TGTGCCAGCAGTTACGCACAGGGGTCAGTATACGAGCAGTACTTC
j_call: TRBJ2-7
clone_size: few
d_call: TRBD1
v_call: TRBV6-5

cdr3_aa: CASSASRDRGRYEQYF
cdr3_nt: TGCGCCAGCAGCGCCAGTCGGGACAGGGGGCGGTACGAGCAGTACTTC
j_call: TRBJ2-7
clone_size: -
d_call: TRBD1
v_call: TRBV5-1

cdr3_aa: CASSPSLRSGANVLTF
cdr3_nt: TGTGCCAGCTCACCCTCGTTGAGATCGGGGGCCAACGTCCTGACTTTC
j_call: TRBJ2-6
clone_size: -
d_call: -
v_call: TRBV18

cdr3_aa: CASSQDETGGYEQYF
cdr3_nt: TGTGCCAGCAGCCAAGATGAGACAGGGGGCTACGAGCAGTACTTC
j_call: TRBJ2-7
clone_size: medium-sized
d_call: TRBD1
v_call: TRBV4-2

cdr3_aa: CSVEEETGSSYEQYF
cdr3_nt: TGCAGCGTTGAAGAGGAGACAGGGAGTTCCTACGAGCAGTACTTC
j_call: TRBJ2-7
clone_size: -
d_call: TRBD1
v_call: TRBV29-1

cdr3_aa: CSVEAQGDGYTF
cdr3_nt: TGCAGCGTTGAAGCACAGGGTGATGGCTACACCTTC
j_call: TRBJ1-2
clone_size: -
d_call: -
v_call: TRBV29-1

cdr3_aa: CASSRDWGLTGELFF
cdr3_nt: TGTGCCAGCAGCAGGGACTGGGGACTCACCGGGGAGCTGTTTTTT
j_call: TRBJ2-2
clone_size: -
d_call: -
v_call: TRBV2

cdr3_aa: CASSLGSANTEAFF
cdr3_nt: TGTGCCAGCAGCTTAGGCAGTGCAAACACTGAAGCTTTCTTT
j_call: TRBJ1-1
clone_size: -
d_call: -
v_call: TRBV7-3

cdr3_aa: CASSLAVGDQETQYF
cdr3_nt: TGTGCCAGCAGCTTAGCGGTGGGCGACCAAGAGACCCAGTACTTC
j_call: TRBJ2-5
clone_size: -
d_call: -
v_call: TRBV7-2

cdr3_aa: CASSLTPRTYQPQHF
cdr3_nt: TGTGCCAGCAGCTTAACGCCCCGGACATATCAGCCCCAGCATTTT
j_call: TRBJ1-5
clone_size: -
d_call: -
v_call: TRBV7-3

cdr3_aa: CASSLTAQGGEQFF
cdr3_nt: TGCGCCAGCAGCTTGACGGCCCAGGGTGGTGAGCAGTTCTTC
j_call: TRBJ2-1
clone_size: -
d_call: -
v_call: TRBV5-1

cdr3_aa: CASRPLGGSLGYTF
cdr3_nt: TGTGCCAGCAGACCCTTAGGGGGATCGCTAGGCTACACCTTC
j_call: TRBJ1-2
clone_size: -
d_call: -
v_call: TRBV27

cdr3_aa: CASSLRAGNNEQFF
cdr3_nt: TGTGCCAGCAGCCTACGAGCGGGGAACAATGAGCAGTTCTTC
j_call: TRBJ2-1
clone_size: -
d_call: TRBD2
v_call: TRBV5-6

cdr3_aa: CASSGPGTDSGNTIYF
cdr3_nt: TGTGCCAGCAGCGGACCCGGGACAGACTCTGGAAACACCATATATTTT
j_call: TRBJ1-3
clone_size: -
d_call: TRBD1
v_call: TRBV9

cdr3_aa: CASSAQGGDGYTF
cdr3_nt: TGTGCCAGCAGTGCACAGGGGGGGGATGGCTACACCTTC
j_call: TRBJ1-2
clone_size: few
d_call: TRBD1
v_call: TRBV25-1

cdr3_aa: CATSRDNQEGANTEAFF
cdr3_nt: TGTGCCACCAGCAGAGACAATCAGGAGGGAGCGAACACTGAAGCTTTCTTT
j_call: TRBJ1-1
clone_size: once
d_call: -
v_call: TRBV15

cdr3_aa: CASSSGPIGGSTDTQYF
cdr3_nt: TGTGCCAGCAGCTCGGGACCGATTGGGGGGAGCACAGATACGCAGTATTTT
j_call: TRBJ2-3
clone_size: few
d_call: -
v_call: TRBV7-3

cdr3_aa: CAISESAGPTGYNEQFF
cdr3_nt: TGTGCCATCAGTGAGTCGGCGGGGCCTACGGGATACAATGAGCAGTTCTTC
j_call: TRBJ2-1
clone_size: once
d_call: -
v_call: TRBV10-3

cdr3_aa: CASSLSPPLREDGYTF
cdr3_nt: TGTGCCAGCAGCTTGTCCCCCCCGTTAAGGGAGGATGGCTACACCTTC
j_call: TRBJ1-2
clone_size: -
d_call: -
v_call: TRBV5-5

cdr3_aa: CASSLGQEETQYF
cdr3_nt: TGTGCCAGCAGCTTAGGACAGGAAGAGACCCAGTACTTC
j_call: TRBJ2-5
clone_size: -
d_call: -
v_call: TRBV11-3

cdr3_aa: CASSIDFPTGTSQFTSTDTQYF
cdr3_nt: TGTGCCAGTAGTATAGATTTCCCGACAGGGACTAGTCAATTTACTAGCACAGATACGCAGTATTTT
j_call: TRBJ2-3
clone_size: -
d_call: -
v_call: TRBV19

cdr3_aa: CASSLELADYNEQFF
cdr3_nt: TGCGCCAGCAGCTTGGAACTAGCGGACTACAATGAGCAGTTCTTC
j_call: TRBJ2-1
clone_size: -
d_call: TRBD2
v_call: TRBV5-1

cdr3_aa: CASSLLASGGSVTGELFF
cdr3_nt: TGTGCCAGCAGTTTATTGGCTAGCGGGGGGTCTGTCACCGGGGAGCTGTTTTTT
j_call: TRBJ2-2
clone_size: -
d_call: TRBD2
v_call: TRBV28

cdr3_aa: CASSGDYPKETQYF
cdr3_nt: TGCGCCAGCAGCGGGGACTACCCAAAAGAGACCCAGTACTTC
j_call: TRBJ2-5
clone_size: -
d_call: TRBD2
v_call: TRBV5-1

cdr3_aa: CASSSRLGEQFF
cdr3_nt: TGTGCCAGCAGCTCTCGACTCGGTGAGCAGTTCTTC
j_call: TRBJ2-1
clone_size: -
d_call: -
v_call: TRBV5-6

cdr3_aa: CASSLLTEETQYF
cdr3_nt: TGTGCCAGCAGCTTGTTGACAGAAGAGACCCAGTACTTC
j_call: TRBJ2-5
clone_size: -
d_call: -
v_call: TRBV5-4

cdr3_aa: CASSYSRSLHPWGYTF
cdr3_nt: TGTGCCAGCAGTTACTCGAGATCCCTGCACCCCTGGGGCTACACCTTC
j_call: TRBJ1-2
clone_size: once
d_call: -
v_call: TRBV6-5

cdr3_aa: CASSLGGSRYEQQYF
cdr3_nt: TGTGCCAGCAGCTTAGGCGGGAGCCGGTACGAGCAGCAGTACTTC
j_call: TRBJ2-7
clone_size: -
d_call: TRBD2
v_call: TRBV11-3

cdr3_aa: CAISPGVHTGELFF
cdr3_nt: TGTGCCATCAGCCCCGGAGTGCACACCGGGGAGCTGTTTTTT
j_call: TRBJ2-2
clone_size: -
d_call: -
v_call: TRBV10-3

cdr3_aa: CASSLIRYSYEQYF
cdr3_nt: TGTGCCAGCAGCTTAATCCGGTACTCCTACGAGCAGTACTTC
j_call: TRBJ2-7
clone_size: -
d_call: -
v_call: TRBV11-2

cdr3_aa: CASSSGGRLYNEQFF
cdr3_nt: TGTGCCAGCAGTTCGGGTGGCAGACTCTACAATGAGCAGTTCTTC
j_call: TRBJ2-1
clone_size: -
d_call: -
v_call: TRBV6-5

cdr3_aa: CASSEGLLIQETQYF
cdr3_nt: TGCGCCAGCTCCGAGGGACTCTTAATACAAGAGACCCAGTACTTC
j_call: TRBJ2-5
clone_size: -
d_call: -
v_call: TRBV5-1

cdr3_aa: CASSSETSLETQYF
cdr3_nt: TGCGCCAGCAGCTCAGAGACTAGCTTGGAGACCCAGTACTTC
j_call: TRBJ2-5
clone_size: -
d_call: TRBD2
v_call: TRBV5-1

cdr3_aa: CASGTSGPYEQYF
cdr3_nt: TGTGCCAGCGGGACTAGCGGACCCTACGAGCAGTACTTC
j_call: TRBJ2-7
clone_size: -
d_call: TRBD2
v_call: TRBV6-1